Shown below are 8 T cell receptor beta chains from a single sample sequenced in a study of blood T cell repertoires in COVID-19. The table came from immunoSEQ multiplex PCR; TCRdb's copy has only in-frame clones and leaves some out. Of roughly 150,000 clones listed, 85% to 90% are singletons. The material sequenced was peripheral blood. The receptors were gathered from an older woman with active COVID-19.

The gene calls are TRBV14 and TRBJ1-1, with TRBD1 as a possible D gene (6 bases). Germline CDR1 and CDR2: SGHDN and FVKESK. CDR3 length: 16 amino acids. V lost 4 bases, J lost 5 bases, and 20 bases lay in between. The CDR3 DNA follows: TGTGCCAGCAGCCGCTACACGACAGCAACAGGGACTGAAGCTTTCTTT. Amino acid sequence: CASSRYTTATGTEAFF. The full variable domain, completed using reference TRBV14 and TRBJ1-1, is EAGVTQFPSHSVIEKGQTVTLRCDPISGHDNLYWYRRVMGKEIKFLLHFVKESKQDESGMPNNRFLAERTGGTYSTLKVQPAELEDSGVYFCASSRYTTATGTEAFFGQGTRLTVV.

This clone occurred a few times. The gene calls are TRBV29-1 and TRBJ1-2, with 8 bases fitting TRBD1. Germline lookup yields CDR1 SQVTM and CDR2 ANQGSEA. The CDR3 is 13 amino acids. The J segment lost 6 bases and the V segment lost 5 bases, leaving 8 bases of the junction unmatched. CDR3 amino acids: CSVYPGQVHGYTF. CDR3 nucleotide sequence: TGCAGCGTTTATCCGGGACAGGTCCATGGCTACACCTTC. Full variable domain (remainder filled in from reference TRBV29-1 and TRBJ1-2): SAVISQKPSRDICQRGTSLTIQCQVDSQVTMMFWYRQQPGQSLTLIATANQGSEATYESGFVIDKFPISRPNLTFSTLTVSNMSPEDSSIYLCSVYPGQVHGYTFGSGTRLTVV.

This chain connects TRBV7-2 to TRBJ1-1; 9 bases align to TRBD1. The J segment lost 4 bases and the V segment lost 2 bases, leaving 8 bases of the junction unmatched. In germline, CDR1 is SGHTA, CDR2 FQGNSA. This CDR3 comprises 16 residues. The CDR3, as DNA: TGTGCCAGCAGCTTAACCCAGGGACAGGGCCCCACTGAAGCTTTCTTT. The encoded protein is CASSLTQGQGPTEAFF.

The chain uses TRBV5-6 and TRBJ2-2, with 7 nucleotides matching TRBD1. Losses at the gene ends were 4 bases for V and 4 bases for J; bases not matched to a gene: 4. Germline loops: CDR1 SGHDT, CDR2 YYEEEE. The CDR3 runs 14 residues. The CDR3 DNA is TGTGCCAGCAGCCCGGGACAGCCCACCGGGGAGCTGTTTTTT. Its translation: CASSPGQPTGELFF.

CDR3 protein: CASSPDRLNLSNQPQHF. The CDR3 nucleotides are TGTGCCAGCAGTCCCGACAGGCTCAACCTTAGCAATCAGCCCCAGCATTTT. J is TRBJ1-5 and V is TRBV6-2 or TRBV6-3, with a possible D match to TRBD1 (6 bases). Germline V gene data show CDR1 as MNHEY and CDR2 as SVGEGT. The CDR3 sequence is 17 residues long. Trimming took 5 bases from V and 0 from J, leaving 17 bases between them.

V usage is TRBV3-1 (or the pseudogene TRBV3-2) and J usage is TRBJ1-2; D is possibly TRBD1 (6 bases). From germline, CDR1 is LGHDT and CDR2 YNNKEL (reference sequence). The CDR3 is made up of 15 amino acids. V lost 2 bases to trimming and J lost 2 bases, with 12 bases between them. CDR3 in DNA: TGTGCCAGCAGCCAATTAGGGGGAAAGAACTATGGCTACACCTTC. This gives the protein CASSQLGGKNYGYTF.

This chain uses TRBV28 with TRBJ1-2; 7 nucleotides align to TRBD1. This CDR3 has 12 amino acids. The germline gives CDR1 MDHEN, CDR2 SYDVKM. V lost 7 bases to trimming and J lost 8 bases; unmatched junction nucleotides: 7. Here the CDR3 DNA reads TGTGCCAGCACCCCGGGACAGATAGGCTACACCTTC. This encodes CASTPGQIGYTF.

V and J are TRBV5-6 and TRBJ2-1; possible D gene TRBD2, 6 bases. The CDR3 spans 16 residues. V was clipped by 4 bases and J by 5 bases, with 19 bases between them. Looked up from germline, CDR1 is SGHDT and CDR2 is YYEEEE. This chain's CDR3 is CASSRLFTGRDNEQFF. CDR3 in DNA: TGTGCCAGCAGCCGCCTCTTTACCGGGAGAGACAATGAGCAGTTCTTC.